Each of the 28 T cell receptor beta chains below was sequenced from the same sample in a study of radiotherapy plus CTLA-4 blockade in lung cancer. Produced via immunoSEQ multiplex PCR; TCRdb's table is partial and in-frame only. The sample lists roughly 100,000 clones; more than 75% were seen once. The starting material was peripheral blood, obtained from a patient treated with radiotherapy plus ipilimumab. The receptor source for this set is a human donor with non-small cell lung cancer that progressed on radiotherapy plus ipilimumab. Some clones in this sample may be carry-over from other donors' samples.

This sequence joins TRBV4-2 and TRBJ1-5; tentatively, D is TRBD1 (5 bases). Germline assignment: CDR1 LGHNA and CDR2 YNFKEQ. Trimming took 1 base from V and 3 from J, leaving 10 bases between them. The CDR3 runs 15 residues. Here the CDR3 DNA reads TGTGCCAGCAGCCAAGTACAGGAGGTCAATCAGCCCCAGCATTTT. Its translation is CASSQVQEVNQPQHF.

V is TRBV23-1 and J is TRBJ2-2; 12 bases match TRBD1. TRBV23-1 is an open reading frame, and its role is uncertain. CDR3 length: 16 amino acids. The V segment lost 11 bases and the J segment 0 bases; nucleotides outside the gene matches: 7. CDR3 coding DNA: TGCGCCTACCGGGACAGGGGGCTTTCGAACACCGGGGAGCTGTTTTTT. Translated, it gives CAYRDRGLSNTGELFF.

The J gene is TRBJ2-7, the V gene TRBV5-1; the D is unclear. The CDR3 consists of 14 residues. Germline V gene data show CDR1 as SGHRS and CDR2 as YFSETQ. Trimming removed 0 bases at V and 0 bases at J, with 7 bases between. CDR3 nucleotide sequence: TGCGCCAGCAGCTTGGTTGTGGGCTCCTACGAGCAGTACTTC. Protein product: CASSLVVGSYEQYF.

This clone was observed once. Its ends do not fully match the called genes, so a read error is possible. The gene calls are TRBV7-7 and TRBJ2-2, with D possibly matching TRBD1 (5 bases). The CDR3 extends over 15 amino acids. The V gene's germline CDR1 is SSHAT and CDR2 FNYEAQ (reference sequence). CDR3 loop: CASSWAQVGTGELFF. CDR3 in DNA: TGTGCTAGCAGCTGGGCACAGGTGGGGACCGGGGAGCTGTTTTTT.

This chain joins TRBV11-1 and TRBJ2-3; 14 bases agree with TRBD2. The J segment lost 2 bases and the V segment lost 5 bases, leaving 12 bases of the junction unmatched. Germline V gives CDR1 SGHAT, CDR2 FQDESV (reference sequence). CDR3 length: 19 amino acids. This chain's CDR3 is CASSPGLAGGSPATDTQYF. CDR3 coding DNA: TGTGCCAGCAGCCCCGGACTAGCGGGGGGCTCCCCGGCCACAGATACGCAGTATTTT.

The chain carries TRBV5-1 and TRBJ2-2, with 8 nucleotides matching TRBD1. CDR3 size: 15 residues. The ends lost 4 bases at V and 3 bases at J; junction bases unmatched: 5. Germline V gene sequence: CDR1 SGHRS, CDR2 YFSETQ. Written as DNA, the CDR3 is TGCGCCAGCAGCCCGGACAGGGTACACACCGGGGAGCTGTTTTTT. Translating it yields CASSPDRVHTGELFF.

This clone was picked up a small number of times. The chain joins TRBV27 to TRBJ2-7, with 7 bases identical to TRBD1. Germline loops: CDR1 MNHEY, CDR2 SMNVEV (reference sequence). J lost 7 bases, V lost 2 bases, and 8 bases had no gene match. CDR3 length equals 14 residues. The CDR3 nucleotides are TGTGCCAGCAGTTTACTGGGCAGGGGGTGGGAGCAGTACTTC. Translated: CASSLLGRGWEQYF.

V gene TRBV4-1 combines with J gene TRBJ1-5; 10 nucleotides agree with TRBD1. V shed 5 bases, J shed 3 bases, and the junction held 7 bases outside the gene matches. This CDR3 contains 16 residues. Per germline, CDR1 MGHRA and CDR2 YSYEKL. The CDR3 sequence: CASSAGTGAFNQPQHF. The CDR3 DNA is TGCGCCAGCAGCGCGGGGACAGGGGCCTTCAATCAGCCCCAGCATTTT.

This clone was counted only a few times. The chain uses TRBV19 and TRBJ1-2; the match to TRBD1 covers 7 bases. The CDR3 covers 15 residues. V trimming: 5 bases; J trimming: 3 bases; junction bases outside the gene matches: 9. Germline values: CDR1 LNHDA, CDR2 SQIVND (reference sequence). In DNA form, the CDR3 reads TGTGCCAGTAGTTCCCCGGCGACAGGGTACTATGGCTACACCTTC. It is translated as CASSSPATGYYGYTF.

V gene TRBV18 combines with J gene TRBJ1-2; TRBD1 might be the D (5 bases). From germline, CDR1 is KGHSH and CDR2 LQKENI. CDR3 size: 17 residues. Trimming took 3 bases from V and 3 from J, leaving 20 bases between them. The CDR3 reads CASSPRRQSLDYYGYTF. DNA for the CDR3: TGTGCCAGCTCACCTAGGAGACAGAGTCTTGACTACTATGGCTACACCTTC.

Here the CDR3 DNA reads TGTGCCAGCTCACCCAGACTTTATGAACCCACCTTC. Translating it yields CASSPRLYEPTF. This chain uses TRBV18 with TRBJ1-2, with D unclear. CDR3 length: 12 residues. CDR1 is KGHSH and CDR2 is LQKENI in the germline V gene. The V and J ends lost 3 bases and 13 bases respectively, with 15 bases between them.

Here the CDR3 reads CASSGTDHNYGYTF. The CDR3 nucleotides are TGTGCCAGCAGTGGGACGGACCATAACTATGGCTACACCTTC. V gene TRBV2 combines with J gene TRBJ1-2; D not certain. V lost 4 bases and J 1 base, leaving 10 bases between the germline ends. The length of the CDR3 is 14 residues. Per germline, CDR1 SNHLY and CDR2 FYNNEI.

The chain recombines TRBV4-3 with TRBJ2-1; tentatively, D is TRBD1 (5 bases). The CDR3 runs to 16 residues. In germline, CDR1 is LGHNA, CDR2 YSLEER. Trimming shortened V by 3 bases and J by 1 base, and 13 bases separated the two germline ends. CDR3 in amino acids: CASSHPGRASYNEQFF. Written as DNA, the CDR3 is TGCGCCAGCAGCCACCCGGGCAGGGCTTCCTACAATGAGCAGTTCTTC.

This clone was detected only once. The gene calls are TRBV4-2 and TRBJ1-1; 7 nucleotides line up with TRBD1. The CDR3 consists of 16 residues. CDR1 is LGHNA, CDR2 YNFKEQ, per germline. V dropped 2 bases and J dropped 3; count of bases not matched to a gene: 9. The DNA of the CDR3 is TGTGCCAGCAGCCAACCCAAGACAGGGTGGGACACTGAAGCTTTCTTT. As protein: CASSQPKTGWDTEAFF.

This chain links TRBV5-1 with TRBJ2-3, with a weak D call TRBD2 (6 bases). V was cut by 4 bases and J by 0 bases, with 12 bases left in between. The CDR3 covers 15 residues. Germline CDR1 SGHRS, CDR2 YFSETQ. CDR3 DNA: TGCGCCAGCAGCATGTCGGGGGTAAGCACAGATACGCAGTATTTT. As protein: CASSMSGVSTDTQYF.

This chain joins TRBV6-1 and TRBJ2-7; D may be TRBD2 (5 bases). The CDR3 extends over 14 amino acids. Germline V gene lookup returns CDR1 MNHNS and CDR2 SASEGT. V lost 2 bases to trimming and J lost 2 bases, with 10 bases between them. The CDR3: CASSEQRRAYEQYF. The CDR3 DNA reads TGTGCCAGCAGTGAACAGCGGCGGGCCTACGAGCAGTACTTC.

This clone was recorded a few times. The chain uses TRBV4-3 and TRBJ2-3; 7 nucleotides match TRBD2. This CDR3 comprises 16 residues. V was clipped by 2 bases and J by 4 bases; unmatched bases: 9. Germline CDR1 LGHNA, CDR2 YSLEER. The DNA of the CDR3 is TGCGCCAGCAGCCAAACGTCCAGCGGGGACGCAGATACGCAGTATTTT. Its translation: CASSQTSSGDADTQYF.

V and J are TRBV7-9 and TRBJ1-1; the D is unclear. CDR1 SEHNR and CDR2 FQNEAQ come from the germline V gene (reference sequence). V lost 4 bases and J 8 bases, leaving 8 bases between the germline ends. This CDR3 has 11 amino acids. The CDR3 coding sequence is TGTGCCAGCAGCTCTAATCTAGAAGCTTTCTTT. Its protein product is CASSSNLEAFF.

The chain is built from TRBV13 and TRBJ2-5; D remains unclear. Germline lookup yields CDR1 PRHDT and CDR2 FYEKMQ (reference sequence). Trimming removed 0 bases at V and 1 base at J, with 6 bases between. The CDR3 runs to 14 residues. CDR3 DNA: TGTGCCAGCAGCTTAGGGGACGGCCAAGAGACCCAGTACTTC. This encodes CASSLGDGQETQYF. The whole variable domain, remainder taken from reference TRBV13 and TRBJ2-5, is AAGVIQSPRHLIKEKRETATLKCYPIPRHDTVYWYQQGPGQDPQFLISFYEKMQSDKGSIPDRFSAQQFSDYHSELNMSSLELGDSALYFCASSLGDGQETQYFGPGTRLLVL.

The chain combines TRBV5-1 with TRBJ2-5; D may match TRBD1 or TRBD2 (5 bases each). The CDR3 has 14 residues. V lost 0 bases and J 4 bases, leaving 10 bases between the germline ends. Per germline, CDR1 SGHRS and CDR2 YFSETQ. This CDR3 reads CASSLGGGPETQYF. CDR3 DNA: TGCGCCAGCAGCTTGGGTGGGGGTCCAGAGACCCAGTACTTC.

This rearrangement joins TRBV5-8 to TRBJ2-2, with unresolved D. Germline loops: CDR1 SGHTS, CDR2 YDEGEE. Trimming stripped 2 bases from V and 2 bases from J, with 7 bases between. The length of the CDR3 is 14 residues. The CDR3 region has the DNA TGTGCCAGCAGCTTTCAAATAAACACCGGGGAGCTGTTTTTT. This translates into CASSFQINTGELFF. Full variable domain (remainder filled in from reference TRBV5-8 and TRBJ2-2): EAGVTQSPTHLIKTRGQQATLRCSPISGHTSVYWYQQALGLGLQFLLWYDEGEERNRGNFPPRFSGRQFPNYSSELNVNALELEDSALYLCASSFQINTGELFFGEGSRLTVL.

This CDR3 reads CASSGILEQYF. CDR3 nucleotide sequence: TGTGCCAGCAGTGGAATTCTGGAGCAGTACTTC. The gene calls are TRBV6-6 and TRBJ2-7; no definite D call. The V end lost 5 bases, the J end lost 7 bases, and 9 bases lay between the germline ends. In germline, CDR1 is MNHNY, CDR2 SVGAGI (reference sequence). This CDR3 region has 11 residues.

This chain joins TRBV6-5 and TRBJ1-1; 8 nucleotides match TRBD1. Germline CDR1 is MNHEY and CDR2 is SVGAGI. This CDR3 region has 15 residues. V lost 5 bases to trimming and J lost 6 bases; unmatched junction nucleotides: 11. In nucleotides, the CDR3 is TGTGCCAGCAGTCCAGGGGGCGCGGGAAGCGCTGAAGCTTTCTTT. Protein product: CASSPGGAGSAEAFF.

The J gene is TRBJ2-3, the V gene TRBV7-3, with 8 positions matching TRBD2. The CDR3 consists of 14 residues. Germline trimming cut 5 bases from V and 4 bases from J; bases unmatched to any gene: 5. CDR1 SGHTA and CDR2 FQGTGA come from the germline V gene. Here the CDR3 DNA reads TGTGCCAGCAGCGGAAAAGCGGGGGCAGATACGCAGTATTTT. Translation: CASSGKAGADTQYF.

In this sample, this clone turned up a few times. The chain is built from TRBV9 and TRBJ2-3, with D perhaps TRBD2 (6 bases). The CDR3 is 15 residues long. Germline CDR1 SGDLS, CDR2 YYNGEE. Deletions cut 0 bases from V and 1 base from J, with 9 bases between. This CDR3 is CASSVGSSGTDTQYF. The DNA for the CDR3 is TGTGCCAGCAGCGTAGGTTCTAGCGGCACAGATACGCAGTATTTT.

This sequence joins TRBV4-2 and TRBJ2-7; tentatively, D is TRBD1 (6 bases). Germline loops: CDR1 LGHNA, CDR2 YNFKEQ. The CDR3 has 15 residues. The germline V and J ends were trimmed by 2 bases and 6 bases, with 17 bases remaining between them. This CDR3 is CASSQPLTGSSEQYF. The CDR3 nucleotides read TGTGCCAGCAGCCAACCTTTGACAGGCTCCAGCGAGCAGTACTTC.

The gene calls are TRBV5-1 and TRBJ1-2; no clear D. Trimming took 0 bases from V and 1 from J, leaving 7 bases between them. Per the germline V gene, CDR1 is SGHRS and CDR2 is YFSETQ. CDR3 length: 14 residues. The CDR3 spells CASSLENGNYGYTF. For the CDR3, the DNA is TGCGCCAGCAGCTTGGAGAACGGTAACTATGGCTACACCTTC.

V gene TRBV5-1 combines with J gene TRBJ2-7; 11 nucleotides line up with TRBD2. In germline, CDR1 is SGHRS, CDR2 YFSETQ. The CDR3 extends over 16 amino acids. The V and J ends lost 0 bases and 2 bases, in that order; junction bases with no gene match: 4. The CDR3 protein is CASSLGLAGPAYEQYF. For the CDR3, the DNA is TGCGCCAGCAGCTTGGGACTAGCGGGGCCCGCCTACGAGCAGTACTTC.